One and the same sample provided the 26 T cell receptor beta chains below, sequenced in a study of identical twins. One entry per CDR3 protein results from TCRdb running MiXCR on the 5' RACE reads. Among 430,000 or so distinct CDR3 sequences, around 24% were seen once, and the ten largest hold about 2.7%. These records were also assigned to another study, of T cells expressing NK-cell markers.

The sequencing input was CD4+ T cells sorted from blood. The receptor source for this set is a woman younger than 35 in good health.

The chain is built from TRBV11-2 and TRBJ1-3; D gene ambiguous. This CDR3 region has 10 residues. Per germline, CDR1 SGHAT and CDR2 FQNNGV. Trimming removed 8 bases from V and 4 bases from J, with 3 bases in between. CDR3 sequence (DNA): TGTGCCAGCGCGGGAAACACCATATATTTT. Translation gives CASAGNTIYF.

The chain links TRBV5-1 to TRBJ2-1; 13 nucleotides match TRBD2. The trim removed 2 bases at V and 9 bases at J, leaving 5 bases unmatched. The CDR3 runs 15 residues. Germline assignment: CDR1 SGHRS and CDR2 YFSETQ. The CDR3 spells CASSFGTSGVAEQFF. The CDR3 nucleotides read TGCGCCAGCAGCTTTGGGACTAGCGGGGTGGCTGAGCAGTTCTTC.

This clonotype has a handful of counts. V usage is TRBV5-1 and J usage is TRBJ2-5, with D hard to call. V was trimmed by 0 bases and J by 6 bases, leaving 12 bases between them. CDR1 SGHRS and CDR2 YFSETQ come from the germline V gene. The CDR3 runs to 14 residues. CDR3 protein: CASSLEVLSQTQYF. The DNA for the CDR3 is TGCGCCAGCAGCTTGGAGGTTCTCAGTCAGACCCAGTACTTC.

This clonotype was seen a single time. The chain links TRBV7-9 to TRBJ1-1; the D gene is possibly TRBD1 (5 bases). The CDR3 loop spans 14 amino acids. Germline CDR1 SEHNR, CDR2 FQNEAQ (reference sequence). Trimming took 2 bases from V and 10 from J, leaving 17 bases between them. CDR3 sequence: CASSLFADSAGAFF. For the CDR3, the DNA is TGTGCCAGCAGCTTATTTGCAGACAGCGCTGGAGCTTTCTTT.

J is TRBJ2-1 and V is TRBV6-1; the match to TRBD2 covers 13 bases. V trimming: 10 bases; J trimming: 8 bases; junction bases outside the gene matches: 11. Per germline, CDR1 MNHNS and CDR2 SASEGT. This CDR3 contains 15 residues. CDR3 sequence: CATVRTSGSNYEQFF. CDR3 bases: TGTGCCACCGTAAGGACTAGCGGGAGTAATTATGAGCAGTTCTTC.

This clonotype was observed a few times. The rearrangement joins TRBV18 to TRBJ2-7, with TRBD1 as a possible D gene (6 bases). This CDR3 has 13 amino acids. Trimming left V 8 bases short and J 2 bases short, with 13 bases between. The V gene's germline CDR1 is KGHSH and CDR2 LQKENI. The CDR3 here is CASGSRDTYEQYF. CDR3 bases: TGTGCCAGCGGGTCCCGGGACACCTACGAGCAGTACTTC.

V usage is TRBV5-1 and J usage is TRBJ1-1; 8 nucleotides line up with TRBD1. The germline gives CDR1 SGHRS, CDR2 YFSETQ. The CDR3 extends over 14 amino acids. V lost 0 bases to trimming and J lost 5 bases; unmatched junction nucleotides: 3. As DNA, the CDR3 is TGCGCCAGCAGCTTGGCAGGGGGCTGGACTGAAGCTTTCTTT. This codes for CASSLAGGWTEAFF.

CDR3 region: CASSRSSGWRNEQFF. The CDR3 nucleotides are TGTGCCAGCAGCCGGTCTAGCGGCTGGAGGAATGAGCAGTTCTTC. The rearrangement links TRBV2 to TRBJ2-1; TRBD2 agrees at 7 bases. V shed 6 bases and J 7 bases; nucleotides not matched to a gene: 12. This CDR3 is built from 15 residues. CDR1 is SNHLY, CDR2 FYNNEI, per germline.

This clonotype was seen a single time. The rearrangement joins TRBV5-1 to TRBJ2-2, with D perhaps TRBD1 (6 bases). Germline CDR1 reads SGHRS; CDR2 reads YFSETQ. Deletions cut 3 bases from V and 2 bases from J, with 14 bases between. This CDR3 contains 16 residues. The CDR3 DNA is TGCGCCAGCAGCTCAAACGCACAGGGAAACACCGGGGAGCTGTTTTTT. Protein product: CASSSNAQGNTGELFF.

This chain uses TRBV7-2 with TRBJ2-3, with 7 nucleotides matching TRBD2. The CDR3 is 13 residues long. The germline gives CDR1 SGHTA, CDR2 FQGNSA. Unmatched junction bases numbered 13, after V lost 5 bases and J lost 14 bases. CDR3 residues: CASSPPSGGSLYF. CDR3 bases: TGTGCCAGCAGCCCCCCCTCGGGCGGGAGCTTGTATTTT.

The chain couples TRBV18 to TRBJ2-1; TRBD2 aligns across 8 bases. After removal of 0 bases from V and 0 bases from J, the junction contained 16 bases not matched to a gene. The CDR3 contains 21 residues. Germline V CDR1 and CDR2: KGHSH, LQKENI. CDR3 protein: CASSPPLVASGHSSSYNEQFF. For the CDR3, the DNA is TGTGCCAGCTCACCACCGCTAGTTGCTAGCGGGCATTCGAGCTCCTACAATGAGCAGTTCTTC.

In this sample, this clonotype turned up a few times. The J gene is TRBJ2-5, the V gene TRBV3-1; maybe TRBD1 (5 bases). Germline V CDR1 and CDR2: LGHDT, YNNKEL (reference sequence). This CDR3 has 12 residues. The V end lost 3 bases, the J end lost 5 bases, and 7 bases lay between the germline ends. This CDR3 is CASSHRAETQYF. The DNA of the CDR3 is TGTGCCAGCAGCCACAGGGCGGAGACCCAGTACTTC.

The V and J genes are TRBV11-1 and TRBJ1-2; D unclear. The CDR3 covers 12 residues. The ends were cut back, 5 bases at V and 8 bases at J, with 12 bases in the middle. Germline V lookup: CDR1 SGHAT, CDR2 FQDESV (reference sequence). The CDR3 DNA reads as TGTGCCAGCAGCCAGTTCAGCCGGGGCTACACCTTC. As protein: CASSQFSRGYTF.

This sequence joins TRBV11-3 and TRBJ1-1; no clear D. Per the germline V gene, CDR1 is SGHNT and CDR2 is YENEEA. The germline V and J ends were trimmed by 5 bases and 7 bases, with 14 bases remaining between them. The CDR3 sequence is 13 residues long. This chain's CDR3 is CASSPRTGGEAFF. The CDR3 DNA reads TGTGCCAGCAGCCCGAGGACCGGCGGTGAAGCTTTCTTT.

In DNA form, the CDR3 reads TGCGCCAGCAGCCGACTAGCGGGAGCAGACAATGAGCAGTTCTTC. Protein sequence: CASSRLAGADNEQFF. V is TRBV4-3 and J is TRBJ2-1; TRBD2 agrees at 12 bases. Germline assignment: CDR1 LGHNA and CDR2 YSLEER. Losses at the gene ends were 4 bases for V and 5 bases for J; bases not matched to a gene: 3. The length of the CDR3 is 15 residues.

This chain joins TRBV12-5 and TRBJ2-3; D unresolved. Deletions cut 5 bases from V and 0 bases from J, with 3 bases between. The germline CDR1 and CDR2 sequences are LGHNT and FRNRAP. This CDR3 is built from 12 residues. The CDR3 here is CASGPSTDTQYF. As DNA, the CDR3 is TGTGCTAGTGGTCCCAGCACAGATACGCAGTATTTT.

This clonotype was detected a few times. This chain joins TRBV2 and TRBJ2-1; 7 bases are a match to TRBD2. From germline, CDR1 is SNHLY and CDR2 FYNNEI. The CDR3 runs to 12 residues. Unmatched junction bases numbered 9, after V lost 5 bases and J lost 14 bases. Written as DNA, the CDR3 is TGTGCCAGCAGTCCCTATACCGGGGGGAAGTTCTTC. Amino acids: CASSPYTGGKFF.

Ten or more counts support this clonotype. The rearrangement joins TRBV6-4 to TRBJ2-1, with 10 bases fitting TRBD2. V lost 0 bases, J lost 8 bases, and 4 bases stayed unmatched. The CDR3 is 15 residues long. Germline V gene lookup returns CDR1 MRHNA and CDR2 SNTAGT. The CDR3 DNA is TGTGCCAGCAGTGACTCGAGCGGGGGGGCCGATGAGCAGTTCTTC. Translation gives CASSDSSGGADEQFF.

The chain has TRBV20-1 and TRBJ1-1, with D tentatively TRBD1 (5 bases). The CDR3 runs 13 residues. V lost 7 bases and J lost 0, with 12 bases in between. The germline gives CDR1 DFQATT, CDR2 SNEGSKA (reference sequence). The CDR3 region has the DNA TGCAGTGGCGTTCAGGGAGTGAACACTGAAGCTTTCTTT. Its protein product is CSGVQGVNTEAFF.

Only a few counts were recorded for this clonotype. V usage is TRBV20-1 and J usage is TRBJ2-5; tentatively, D is TRBD2 (8 bases). CDR1 DFQATT and CDR2 SNEGSKA come from the germline V gene (reference sequence). Trimming cost V 1 base and J 5 bases, with 17 bases left between them. The CDR3 runs to 15 residues. DNA for the CDR3: TGCAGTGCTAGAGTTAGCGGGGCCAGGGGGGAGACCCAGTACTTC. Amino acid sequence: CSARVSGARGETQYF.

This clonotype was seen only a few times. The chain links TRBV6-5 to TRBJ1-1; D may be TRBD1 (5 bases). V was cut by 0 bases and J by 6 bases, with 26 bases left in between. The CDR3 extends over 19 amino acids. Germline V gene data show CDR1 as MNHEY and CDR2 as SVGAGI. CDR3 residues: CASSYSRRRGGYEIPEAFF. CDR3 bases: TGTGCCAGCAGTTACTCGAGGCGGCGCGGGGGATACGAAATACCTGAAGCTTTCTTT.

This chain connects TRBV29-1 to TRBJ2-1; no reliable D call. V gave up 0 bases and J gave up 4 bases, with 10 bases separating them. This CDR3 comprises 14 residues. CDR1 is SQVTM and CDR2 is ANQGSEA in the germline V gene. This CDR3 reads CSVEDRAKYNEQFF. In DNA form, the CDR3 reads TGCAGCGTTGAAGATCGGGCAAAGTACAATGAGCAGTTCTTC.

This clonotype has only a few counts. V and J are TRBV6-1 and TRBJ2-2; possible D gene TRBD2, 6 bases. This CDR3 is 13 amino acids long. Trimming shortened V by 4 bases and J by 3 bases, and 6 bases separated the two germline ends. Germline lookup yields CDR1 MNHNS and CDR2 SASEGT. CDR3 sequence reads: CASSVADTGELFF. The DNA for the CDR3 is TGTGCCAGCAGTGTAGCGGACACCGGGGAGCTGTTTTTT.

The V call is TRBV7-9, the J call TRBJ2-6; D uncertain. Germline V gives CDR1 SEHNR, CDR2 FQNEAQ (reference sequence). This CDR3 region has 17 residues. V was pared by 11 bases and J by 3 bases, with 23 bases between. CDR3 nucleotides: TGTGCCGATCCCAAGGTCCTCCGGATCGTTGGGGCCAACGTCCTGACTTTC. Its translation: CADPKVLRIVGANVLTF.

V gene TRBV12-3 or TRBV12-4 combines with J gene TRBJ1-1; D is uncertain. CDR3 length equals 14 residues. V gave up 6 bases and J gave up 1 base, with 12 bases separating them. CDR3 nucleotide sequence: TGTGCCAGCAGCCCAAACGGAGGGAACACTGAAGCTTTCTTT. Protein product: CASSPNGGNTEAFF.

The chain combines TRBV7-2 with TRBJ2-7; 8 positions match TRBD2. Losses at the gene ends were 4 bases for V and 3 bases for J; bases not matched to a gene: 5. This CDR3 is 14 amino acids long. The germline V gene encodes CDR1 SGHTA and CDR2 FQGNSA. The CDR3 protein is CASSYSSGHYEQYF. The CDR3 DNA follows: TGTGCCAGCAGCTATTCTAGCGGGCACTACGAGCAGTACTTC.